The clone carrying this T cell receptor (beta chain) occurred many times. Its cognate antigen is unknown. Samples came from axillary lymph nodes draining the breast cancer. TCRdb recomputed calls from the multiplex PCR reads with MiXCR, one row per CDR3 protein. The repertoire has over 130,000 distinct CDR3 sequences, 30% to 35% of them found once; the top ten carry less than 2.5%. The data were obtained in a study of breast tumors, draining lymph nodes, adjacent tissues. Points from the study as a whole: Tumor repertoires ranked between lymph nodes and nontumor tissue in diversity, with V and J gene preferences. Findings are consistent with lymph node origin and intratumoral expansion of most tumor T cells. That most tumor T cells come from lymph nodes remained unproven.

Germline V gene lookup returns CDR1 SGHTS and CDR2 YDEGEE. Trimming removed 1 base from V and 3 bases from J; junction bases left unmatched: 3. The CDR3 covers 15 residues. The sample was axillary lymph node tissue. This clonotype was obtained from a female donor with breast cancer. Some clones in this sample may be carry-over from other donors' samples. V and J are TRBV5-8 and TRBJ2-3, with TRBD1 matching over 9 bases. The CDR3 reads CASSLRDRDTDTQYF. The CDR3 nucleotides read TGTGCCAGCAGCTTGAGGGACAGGGATACAGATACGCAGTATTTT.